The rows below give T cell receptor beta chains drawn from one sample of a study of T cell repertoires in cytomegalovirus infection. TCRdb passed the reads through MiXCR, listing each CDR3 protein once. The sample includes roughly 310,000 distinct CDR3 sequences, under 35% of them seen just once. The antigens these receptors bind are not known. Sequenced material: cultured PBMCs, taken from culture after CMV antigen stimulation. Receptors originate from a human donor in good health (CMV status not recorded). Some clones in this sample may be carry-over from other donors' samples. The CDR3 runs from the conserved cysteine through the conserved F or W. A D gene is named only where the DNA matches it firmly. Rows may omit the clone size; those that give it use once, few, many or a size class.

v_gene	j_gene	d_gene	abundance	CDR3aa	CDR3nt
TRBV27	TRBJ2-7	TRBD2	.	CASSLRTSGRAKFYEQYF	TGTGCCAGCAGTTTACGGACTAGCGGGAGGGCGAAGTTCTACGAGCAGTACTTC
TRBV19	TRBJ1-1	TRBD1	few	CASIYRGTYTEAFF	TGTGCCAGTATTTACAGGGGAACGTACACTGAAGCTTTCTTT
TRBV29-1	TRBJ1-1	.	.	CSVHEGQGTEAFF	TGCAGCGTCCACGAAGGACAAGGAACCGAAGCTTTCTTT
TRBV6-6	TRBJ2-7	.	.	CASSWGRGSSYEQYF	TGTGCCAGCAGTTGGGGGAGAGGTTCCTCCTACGAGCAGTACTTC
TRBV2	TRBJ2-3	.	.	CASSARGVTDTQYF	TGTGCCAGCAGTGCTAGGGGCGTCACAGATACGCAGTATTTT
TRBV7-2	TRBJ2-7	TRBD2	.	CASSLASGDYEQYF	TGTGCCAGCAGCTTGGCTAGCGGTGACTACGAGCAGTACTTC
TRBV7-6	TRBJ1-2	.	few	CASSLEGAGLGGGYTF	TGTGCCAGCAGCTTAGAGGGCGCGGGTCTTGGTGGTGGCTACACCTTC
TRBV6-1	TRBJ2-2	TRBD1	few	CASSERGQGFPLKKNTGELFF	TGTGCCAGCAGTGAGCGAGGACAGGGGTTCCCACTAAAAAAAAACACCGGGGAGCTGTTTTTT
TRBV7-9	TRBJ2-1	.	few	CASRSEGEYYNEQFF	TGTGCCAGCAGATCCGAGGGCGAGTACTACAATGAGCAGTTCTTC
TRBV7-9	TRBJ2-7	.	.	CASSRGTYEQYF	TGTGCCAGCAGCCGAGGGACATACGAGCAGTACTTC
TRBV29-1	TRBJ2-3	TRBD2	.	CSVDNGHRGADTQYF	TGCAGCGTTGATAACGGACACCGGGGGGCAGATACGCAGTATTTT
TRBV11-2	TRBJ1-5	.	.	CASSLDGRDHQPQHF	TGTGCCAGCAGCTTAGATGGGAGGGACCATCAGCCCCAGCATTTT
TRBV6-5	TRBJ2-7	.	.	CASSTWHEQYF	TGTGCCAGCAGTACCTGGCACGAGCAGTACTTC
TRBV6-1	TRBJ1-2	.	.	CASSGGRPYTF	TGTGCCAGCAGTGGGGGACGGCCCTACACCTTC
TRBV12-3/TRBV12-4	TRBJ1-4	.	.	CASTLVGGGGEKLFF	TGTGCCAGCACCCTCGTGGGGGGCGGGGGTGAAAAACTGTTTTTT
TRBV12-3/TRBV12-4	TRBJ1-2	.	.	CASSPREDTF	TGTGCCAGCAGTCCCAGGGAGGACACCTTC
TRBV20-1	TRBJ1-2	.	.	CSASGAWSFYGYTF	TGCAGTGCTAGTGGGGCGTGGTCTTTCTATGGCTACACCTTC
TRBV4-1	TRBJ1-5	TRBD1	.	CASTETGATHSNQPQHF	TGCGCCAGCACTGAGACAGGGGCCACTCATAGCAATCAGCCCCAGCATTTT
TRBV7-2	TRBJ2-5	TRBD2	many	CASSLGAGGQKTQYF	TGTGCCAGCAGCTTAGGAGCGGGGGGGCAGAAGACCCAGTACTTC
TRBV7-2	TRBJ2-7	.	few	CASSLGASPGYEQYF	TGTGCCAGCAGCTTAGGGGCCTCCCCGGGCTACGAGCAGTACTTC
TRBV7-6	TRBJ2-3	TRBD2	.	CASSFNLAGEVTDTQYF	TGTGCCAGCAGCTTCAACCTAGCGGGGGAGGTCACAGATACGCAGTATTTT